These T cell receptor beta chains were read from a single sample in a study of blood T cells in healthy people across ages. TCRdb reprocessed the 5' RACE reads with MiXCR, giving one entry per CDR3 protein. Among approximately 1.5 million distinct CDR3 sequences listed, about 35% were seen once. The sequenced sample consisted of blood. Receptor source: a woman aged 25 to 39 in good health. Each CDR3 is given without its conserved first and last residue. The order of the fields is clone size, V gene, CDR3 protein. Rows give clone size only sometimes, using once, few, many, or a class for an expanded clone.

>-|TRBV9
ASSTVQGERYNEQF
>few|TRBV7-7
ASSLKGEGGYEQY
>-|TRBV24-1
ATKPGYYEQY
>-|TRBV5-6
ASSSNDRPGYEQY
>-|TRBV19
ASSNRGRQPQH
>few|TRBV10-2
ASSDSQDYNEQF
>-|TRBV20-1
SARPVSSEAF
>once|TRBV19
ASSPQLLTGELF
>-|TRBV2
AAWGQTNTGELF
>-|TRBV27
ASGTGATRQY
>few|TRBV27
ASSLSGALSYNEQF
>few|TRBV4-1
ASSQAYGGGSGELF
>-|TRBV6-5
ASSYSNRLGYT
>-|TRBV7-9
ASSFGTGMTNEQF
>few|TRBV6-1
ASSASRRDRGEVQY
>-|TRBV5-1
ASSPKIAGPTDTQY
>once|TRBV6-6
ASSYLYRGNTEAF
>-|TRBV7-6
ASSLIGQNGELF
>-|TRBV6-1
ASSQRPGPENTDTQY
>-|TRBV15
ATSSLGGGGTTQY
>few|TRBV7-2
ASSSYRQEYLGAF
>few|TRBV7-9
ASSLETYNEQF